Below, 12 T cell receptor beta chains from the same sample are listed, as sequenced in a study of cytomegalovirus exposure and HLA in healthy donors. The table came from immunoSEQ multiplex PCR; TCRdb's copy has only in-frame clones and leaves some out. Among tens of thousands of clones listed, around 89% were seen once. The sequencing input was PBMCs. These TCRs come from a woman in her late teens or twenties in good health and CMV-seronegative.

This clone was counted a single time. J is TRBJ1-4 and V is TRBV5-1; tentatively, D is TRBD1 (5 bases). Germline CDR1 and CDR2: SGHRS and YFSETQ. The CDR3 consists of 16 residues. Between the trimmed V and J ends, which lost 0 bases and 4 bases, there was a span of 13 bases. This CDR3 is CASSLGLGRGNEKLFF. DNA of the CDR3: TGCGCCAGCAGCTTGGGGTTAGGTAGGGGTAATGAAAAACTGTTTTTT.

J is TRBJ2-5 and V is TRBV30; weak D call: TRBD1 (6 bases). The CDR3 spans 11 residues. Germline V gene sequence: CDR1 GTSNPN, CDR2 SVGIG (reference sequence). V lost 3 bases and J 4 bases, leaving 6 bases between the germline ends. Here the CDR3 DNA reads TGTGCCTGGAGCAGGGGAGAGACCCAGTACTTC. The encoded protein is CAWSRGETQYF.

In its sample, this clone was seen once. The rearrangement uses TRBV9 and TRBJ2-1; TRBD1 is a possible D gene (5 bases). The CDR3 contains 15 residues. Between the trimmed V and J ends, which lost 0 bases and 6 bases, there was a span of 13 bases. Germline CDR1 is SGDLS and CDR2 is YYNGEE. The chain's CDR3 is CASSVGQGIGNEQFF. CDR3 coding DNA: TGTGCCAGCAGCGTAGGGCAGGGTATCGGCAATGAGCAGTTCTTC.

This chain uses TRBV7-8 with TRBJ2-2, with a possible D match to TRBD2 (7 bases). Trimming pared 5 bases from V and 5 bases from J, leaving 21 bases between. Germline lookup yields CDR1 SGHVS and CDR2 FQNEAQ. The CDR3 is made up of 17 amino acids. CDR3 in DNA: TGTGCCAGCAGCAATCGCGTGGGGGGGGCACATACCGGGGAGCTGTTTTTT. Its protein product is CASSNRVGGAHTGELFF.

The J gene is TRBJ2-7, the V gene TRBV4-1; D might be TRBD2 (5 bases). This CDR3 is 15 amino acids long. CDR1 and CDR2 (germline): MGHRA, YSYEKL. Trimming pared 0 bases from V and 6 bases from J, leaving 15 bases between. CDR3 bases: TGCGCCAGCAGCCAAGATGCCCGCGAGGGATCCGAGCAGTACTTC. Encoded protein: CASSQDAREGSEQYF.

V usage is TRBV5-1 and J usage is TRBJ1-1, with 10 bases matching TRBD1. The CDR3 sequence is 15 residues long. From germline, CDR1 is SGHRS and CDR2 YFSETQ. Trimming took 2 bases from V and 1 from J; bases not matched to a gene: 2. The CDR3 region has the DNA TGCGCCAGCAGCTTCAGGACAGGGGGGAACACTGAAGCTTTCTTT. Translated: CASSFRTGGNTEAFF.

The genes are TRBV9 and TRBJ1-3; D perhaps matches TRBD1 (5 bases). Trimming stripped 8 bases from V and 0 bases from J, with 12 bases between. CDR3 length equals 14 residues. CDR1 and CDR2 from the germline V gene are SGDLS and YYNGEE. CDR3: CASGARFSGNTIYF. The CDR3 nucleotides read TGTGCCAGTGGGGCGAGGTTCTCTGGAAACACCATATATTTT.

The CDR3 sequence is CASSRPPSGGPYEQYF. As DNA, the CDR3 is TGTGCCAGCAGCCGACCCCCGTCGGGGGGGCCTTACGAGCAGTACTTC. This rearrangement joins TRBV7-6 to TRBJ2-7; TRBD2 matches 8 bases. Unmatched junction bases numbered 13, after V lost 5 bases and J lost 4 bases. Germline lookup yields CDR1 SGHVS and CDR2 FNYEAQ. There are 16 residues in the CDR3.

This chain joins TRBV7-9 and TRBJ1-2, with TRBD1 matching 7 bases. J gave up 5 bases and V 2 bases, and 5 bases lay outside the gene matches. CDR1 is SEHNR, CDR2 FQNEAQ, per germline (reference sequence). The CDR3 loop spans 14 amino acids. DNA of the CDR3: TGTGCCAGCAGCTTAAAGGGGGCCGGGTATGGCTACACCTTC. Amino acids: CASSLKGAGYGYTF.

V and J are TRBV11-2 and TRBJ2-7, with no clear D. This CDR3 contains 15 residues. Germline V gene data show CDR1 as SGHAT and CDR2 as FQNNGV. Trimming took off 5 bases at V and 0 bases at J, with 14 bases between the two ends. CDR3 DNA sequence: TGTGCCAGCAGCCGAAATCCCACTAACTCCTACGAGCAGTACTTC. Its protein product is CASSRNPTNSYEQYF.

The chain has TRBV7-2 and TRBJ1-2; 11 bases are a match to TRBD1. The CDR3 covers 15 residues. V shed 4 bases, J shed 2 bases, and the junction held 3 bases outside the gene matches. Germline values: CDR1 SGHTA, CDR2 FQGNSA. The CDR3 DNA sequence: TGTGCCAGCAGCTCGGGACAGGGGGTAAACTATGGCTACACCTTC. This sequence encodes CASSSGQGVNYGYTF. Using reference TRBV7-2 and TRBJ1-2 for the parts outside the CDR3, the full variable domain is GAGVSQSPSNKVTEKGKDVELRCDPISGHTALYWYRQSLGQGLEFLIYFQGNSAPDKSGLPSDRFSAERTGGSVSTLTIQRTQQEDSAVYLCASSSGQGVNYGYTFGSGTRLTVV.

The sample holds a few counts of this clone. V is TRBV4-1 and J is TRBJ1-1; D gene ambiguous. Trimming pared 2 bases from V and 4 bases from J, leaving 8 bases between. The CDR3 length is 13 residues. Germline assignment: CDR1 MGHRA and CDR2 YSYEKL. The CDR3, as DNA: TGCGCCAGCAGCCAACAGGAGGTCACTGAAGCTTTCTTT. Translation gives CASSQQEVTEAFF.